Each of the 2 T cell receptor beta chains below was sequenced from the same sample in a study of metastatic and nonmetastatic thyroid tumors. Treatment of any kind had been given to no patient before thyroid surgery. TCRdb used MiXCR to call clones anew from the PCR reads. The repertoire includes roughly 59,000 clones, 15% to 20% of them detected once, and over 8.5% sits in the top ten. Sequenced: blood. These receptors all come from a male donor with papillary thyroid cancer or a benign thyroid nodule (not recorded which). Some clones in this sample may be carry-over from other donors' samples.

By proportion, this clone is medium-sized (0.01 to 0.1%). The rearrangement links TRBV6-1 to TRBJ2-1, with a weak D call TRBD2 (6 bases). Germline CDR1 reads MNHNS; CDR2 reads SASEGT. Trimming left V 3 bases short and J 6 bases short, with 12 bases between. This CDR3 comprises 14 residues. CDR3 sequence: CASSDLQGGNEQFF. The CDR3 nucleotides are TGTGCCAGCAGTGACCTGCAGGGAGGCAATGAGCAGTTCTTC.

This clone has more than one count but fewer than ten. V is TRBV12-3 or TRBV12-4 and J is TRBJ1-5; TRBD1 matches at 8 bases. CDR3 length: 15 amino acids. Trimming took 4 bases from V and 10 from J; bases not matched to a gene: 12. CDR3 residues: CASSSRGQGEHPQHF. The CDR3 DNA reads as TGTGCCAGCAGTTCCCGTGGACAGGGCGAACATCCCCAGCATTTT.